One and the same sample provided the 30 T cell receptor beta chains below, sequenced in a study of PD-L1 blockade in urothelial cancer. Libraries were prepared by immunoSEQ multiplex PCR; TCRdb keeps only in-frame clonotypes and omits some of them. This table has 84,000 or so clones, 85% appearing once. Time point noted: pretreatment peripheral blood. Here the sequenced sample was PBMCs, taken around atezolizumab (anti-PD-L1) treatment. These receptors came from a man aged 60 to 75 with urothelial cancer.

V is TRBV19 and J is TRBJ1-4; D might be TRBD1 (6 bases). The CDR3 has 16 amino acids. Germline loops: CDR1 LNHDA, CDR2 SQIVND (reference sequence). V shed 3 bases and J shed 7 bases, with 18 bases lying between them. DNA for the CDR3: TGTGCCAGTAGTATTCTCGGGACAAGCTCGAGTGAAAAACTGTTTTTT. Translated: CASSILGTSSSEKLFF.

The rearrangement uses TRBV9 and TRBJ1-2, with D possibly TRBD1 on 6 matching bases. The CDR3 totals 13 residues. The ends were cut back, 4 bases at V and 3 bases at J, with 10 bases in the middle. Germline V CDR1 and CDR2: SGDLS, YYNGEE. The CDR3 is CASSREGDYGYTF. The CDR3 DNA reads as TGTGCCAGCAGCCGGGAGGGGGACTATGGCTACACCTTC.

The V call is TRBV13, the J call TRBJ2-3; 7 bases are shared with TRBD1. V lost 4 bases and J lost 5; bases outside the gene matches: 9. CDR1 is PRHDT, CDR2 FYEKMQ, per germline (reference sequence). CDR3 length equals 15 residues. The CDR3 loop reads CASSSPQGVEDTQYF. The CDR3 nucleotides read TGTGCCAGCAGCTCCCCCCAGGGGGTAGAAGATACGCAGTATTTT.

V and J are TRBV7-8 and TRBJ1-5; TRBD1 might be the D (5 bases). The V end was cut by 1 base, the J end by 3 bases, with 10 bases between. The CDR3 is 15 residues long. Germline loops: CDR1 SGHVS, CDR2 FQNEAQ. The CDR3 region has the DNA TGTGCCAGCAGCTTAGGAGGGGAGGTCAATCAGCCCCAGCATTTT. The encoded protein is CASSLGGEVNQPQHF.

The chain has TRBV25-1 and TRBJ2-5; 8 bases agree with TRBD2. This CDR3 region has 15 residues. With V trimmed by 4 bases and J by 4 bases, 8 bases remained unmatched. Per the germline V gene, CDR1 is MGHDK and CDR2 is SYGVNS. The DNA of the CDR3 is TGTGCCAGCAGTGTGGTAGCGGGACGCGGAGAGACCCAGTACTTC. Translating gives CASSVVAGRGETQYF.

The V gene is TRBV7-6, the J gene TRBJ2-3; the D is unclear. The CDR3 sequence is 15 residues long. Germline V CDR1 and CDR2: SGHVS, FNYEAQ. V lost 5 bases and J 0 bases, leaving 12 bases between the germline ends. DNA of the CDR3: TGTGCCAGCAGCCTAGTAGTCACTAGCACAGATACGCAGTATTTT. It is translated as CASSLVVTSTDTQYF.

The chain couples TRBV29-1 to TRBJ2-3; 11 bases are shared with TRBD1. The germline V gene has CDR1 SQVTM and CDR2 ANQGSEA. With V trimmed by 7 bases and J by 4 bases, 10 bases remained unmatched. The CDR3 consists of 15 residues. This CDR3 reads CSASPGQGGADTQYF. The CDR3 region has the DNA TGCAGCGCCAGTCCGGGACAGGGGGGCGCAGATACGCAGTATTTT.

The genes are TRBV6-6 and TRBJ2-7; no clear D gene. The length of the CDR3 is 15 residues. In germline, CDR1 is MNHNY, CDR2 SVGAGI (reference sequence). Trimming removed 4 bases from V and 0 bases from J, with 13 bases in between. CDR3 nucleotides: TGTGCCAGCAGTTTGTCCCGACTGATCTCCTACGAGCAGTACTTC. It translates to CASSLSRLISYEQYF.

This chain joins TRBV4-2 and TRBJ2-7; possibly TRBD1 for D (6 bases). V was pared by 1 base and J by 7 bases, with 17 bases between. The CDR3 consists of 15 residues. Looked up from germline, CDR1 is LGHNA and CDR2 is YNFKEQ. CDR3 residues: CASSQAEGERREQYF. The DNA for the CDR3 is TGTGCCAGCAGCCAAGCTGAGGGGGAAAGGCGGGAGCAGTACTTC.

This chain links TRBV27 with TRBJ2-7, with D perhaps TRBD1 (6 bases). This CDR3 has 15 amino acids. The germline CDR1 and CDR2 sequences are MNHEY and SMNVEV (reference sequence). V was pared by 6 bases and J by 0 bases, with 15 bases between. The DNA of the CDR3 is TGTGCCAGCAGAAGGACCCGGGACAACTCCTACGAGCAGTACTTC. Its protein is CASRRTRDNSYEQYF.

This clone was picked up one time. This sequence joins TRBV7-9 and TRBJ1-1; 7 nucleotides agree with TRBD1. The V gene end was trimmed by 5 bases and the J gene end by 1 base; junction bases not matched to a gene: 4. CDR1 and CDR2 (germline): SEHNR, FQNEAQ (reference sequence). There are 14 residues in the CDR3. The CDR3 bases are TGTGCCAGCAGCCCCAGGGGGGCGAACACTGAAGCTTTCTTT. It yields the protein CASSPRGANTEAFF.

CDR3 in DNA: TGTGCCAGCAGCCTCAGGGCCGGGACAAATGAAAAACTGTTTTTT. It specifies CASSLRAGTNEKLFF. The V call is TRBV11-3, the J call TRBJ1-4, with D possibly TRBD1 on 6 matching bases. V lost 5 bases to trimming and J lost 5 bases, with 15 bases between them. CDR3 length equals 15 residues. Germline lookup yields CDR1 SGHNT and CDR2 YENEEA. The full variable domain, with the rest looked up from reference TRBV11-3 and TRBJ1-4, is EAGVVQSPRYKIIEKKQPVAFWCNPISGHNTLYWYLQNLGQGPELLIRYENEEAVDDSQLPKDRFSAERLKGVDSTLKIQPAELGDSAVYLCASSLRAGTNEKLFFGSGTQLSVL.

The table lists this clone with a count of one. The rearrangement links TRBV10-3 to TRBJ1-2, with a weak D call TRBD1 (6 bases). V lost 3 bases, J lost 8 bases, and 22 bases lay in between. Germline V gene data show CDR1 as ENHRY and CDR2 as SYGVKD. There are 16 residues in the CDR3. This chain's CDR3 is CAISDEGTHPIGGYTF. CDR3 sequence (DNA): TGTGCCATCAGTGATGAAGGGACACACCCTATCGGCGGCTACACCTTC.

The genes are TRBV30 and TRBJ1-4; no definite D call. CDR3 length equals 11 residues. Germline assignment: CDR1 GTSNPN and CDR2 SVGIG (reference sequence). V was trimmed by 5 bases and J by 4 bases, leaving 5 bases between them. In nucleotides, the CDR3 is TGTGCCTGGTCGAGTAATGAAAAACTGTTTTTT. Protein sequence: CAWSSNEKLFF.

The V call is TRBV7-2, the J call TRBJ2-3, with TRBD2 identical over 9 bases. The length of the CDR3 is 16 residues. The germline gives CDR1 SGHTA, CDR2 FQGNSA. V lost 2 bases, J lost 8 bases, and 11 bases stayed unmatched. The chain's CDR3 is CASSLQPPSGTRTQYF. CDR3 in DNA: TGTGCCAGCAGCTTACAACCGCCTAGCGGGACCCGTACGCAGTATTTT.

This chain joins TRBV4-1 and TRBJ1-2; 7 bases fit TRBD1. This CDR3 region has 17 residues. V lost 4 bases and J lost 2; bases outside the gene matches: 13. Germline CDR1 is MGHRA and CDR2 is YSYEKL. CDR3: CASSPGQSSWANYGYTF. The CDR3 region has the DNA TGCGCCAGCAGCCCGGGACAGTCGTCGTGGGCCAACTATGGCTACACCTTC.

CDR3 coding DNA: TGTGCCAGCAGGGGACTAGCGGGACCCTACGAGCAGTACTTC. Translating gives CASRGLAGPYEQYF. The chain combines TRBV2 with TRBJ2-7; TRBD2 matches at 13 bases. J was trimmed by 2 bases and V by 6 bases; bases with no gene match: 1. The germline V gene encodes CDR1 SNHLY and CDR2 FYNNEI. The CDR3 length is 14 residues.

The chain employs TRBV10-2 and TRBJ1-5; maybe TRBD1 (5 bases). The germline V gene encodes CDR1 WSHSY and CDR2 SAAADI. With 7 bases removed from V and 5 bases from J, the gap between germline ends came to 15 bases. This CDR3 spans 14 amino acids. This CDR3 reads CASTNRRWYQPQHF. CDR3 in DNA: TGCGCCAGCACGAACAGGCGGTGGTATCAGCCCCAGCATTTT.

V gene TRBV19 combines with J gene TRBJ2-7, with D tentatively TRBD2 (6 bases). The length of the CDR3 is 16 residues. Germline-derived CDR1 and CDR2 are LNHDA and SQIVND (reference sequence). Trimming shortened V by 3 bases and J by 4 bases, and 19 bases separated the two germline ends. The CDR3 loop is CASSMTPRGLSYEQYF. In DNA, the CDR3 is TGTGCCAGTAGTATGACCCCCCGGGGGTTGTCTTACGAGCAGTACTTC.

This rearrangement joins TRBV20-1 to TRBJ2-1; tentatively, D is TRBD1 (5 bases). Germline V gives CDR1 DFQATT, CDR2 SNEGSKA (reference sequence). V was trimmed by 7 bases and J by 7 bases, leaving 8 bases between them. This CDR3 is 10 amino acids long. The CDR3 loop is CSGQSNEQFF. Here the CDR3 DNA reads TGCAGTGGACAGAGTAATGAGCAGTTCTTC.

V is TRBV30 and J is TRBJ2-2, with 7 bases lining up with TRBD1. J gave up 7 bases and V 7 bases, and 15 bases lay outside the gene matches. CDR1 is GTSNPN, CDR2 SVGIG, per germline (reference sequence). The CDR3 length is 15 residues. The CDR3 here is CASPGQERRSGELFF. In DNA, the CDR3 is TGTGCCTCGCCCGGACAGGAACGACGGAGCGGGGAGCTGTTTTTT.

The rearrangement joins TRBV28 to TRBJ1-2; possible D gene TRBD1, 5 bases. The CDR3 has 14 residues. Trimming removed 6 bases at V and 5 bases at J, with 16 bases between. Germline V gene sequence: CDR1 MDHEN, CDR2 SYDVKM. Written as DNA, the CDR3 is TGTGCCAGCAGCTCCGGGGGGGGTGTATATGGCTACACCTTC. Its translation is CASSSGGGVYGYTF.

The chain combines TRBV7-9 with TRBJ2-1; D gene uncertain. CDR3 length: 14 amino acids. CDR1 is SEHNR and CDR2 is FQNEAQ in the germline V gene (reference sequence). Between the trimmed V and J ends, which lost 5 bases and 9 bases, there was a span of 17 bases. CDR3 nucleotide sequence: TGTGCCAGCAGCCCCCGGAACGGCGGTCGTGAGCAGTTCTTC. Its protein product is CASSPRNGGREQFF. The full variable domain, in which reference TRBV7-9 and TRBJ2-1 provide the parts outside the CDR3, is DTGVSQNPRHKITKRGQNVTFRCDPISEHNRLYWYRQTLGQGPEFLTYFQNEAQLEKSRLLSDRFSAERPKGSFSTLEIQRTEQGDSAMYLCASSPRNGGREQFFGPGTRLTVL.

CDR3 nucleotide sequence: TGCGCCAGCAGCCAGTCTATCTTGAGTCTCACAGATACGCAGTATTTT. This translates into CASSQSILSLTDTQYF. The chain joins TRBV4-1 to TRBJ2-3; D gene uncertain. Germline CDR1 MGHRA, CDR2 YSYEKL. This CDR3 contains 16 residues. Trimming stripped 3 bases from V and 2 bases from J, with 15 bases between.

The table lists this clone with a few counts. This chain links TRBV6-6 with TRBJ1-1; unclear D gene. V lost 6 bases, J lost 6 bases, and 11 bases lay in between. This CDR3 contains 12 residues. Germline V gene data show CDR1 as MNHNY and CDR2 as SVGAGI (reference sequence). The CDR3: CASRLLVAEAFF. DNA for the CDR3: TGTGCCAGCAGACTTCTTGTCGCTGAAGCTTTCTTT.

V gene TRBV7-6 combines with J gene TRBJ2-1; 7 nucleotides agree with TRBD2. Trimming took 4 bases from V and 4 from J; bases not matched to a gene: 7. This CDR3 is 15 amino acids long. CDR1 and CDR2 (germline): SGHVS, FNYEAQ. The CDR3 DNA sequence: TGTGCCAGCAGCTATAGCGGGTTCCCTTACAATGAGCAGTTCTTC. This gives the protein CASSYSGFPYNEQFF. Complete variable domain (other parts from reference TRBV7-6 and TRBJ2-1): GAGVSQSPRYKVTKRGQDVALRCDPISGHVSLYWYRQALGQGPEFLTYFNYEAQQDKSGLPNDRFSAERPEGSISTLTIQRTEQRDSAMYRCASSYSGFPYNEQFFGPGTRLTVL.

CDR3 bases: TGTGCCAGCAGCGCTAACAGGGACAGCGCCATATATTTT. Residues: CASSANRDSAIYF. V is TRBV11-2 and J is TRBJ1-3; 7 nucleotides line up with TRBD1. Germline loops: CDR1 SGHAT, CDR2 FQNNGV. V gave up 5 bases and J gave up 11 bases; unmatched junction bases: 9. The CDR3 is made up of 13 amino acids.

This chain joins TRBV2 and TRBJ1-2; maybe TRBD1 (5 bases). Between the trimmed V and J ends, which lost 6 bases and 8 bases, there was a span of 16 bases. CDR1 SNHLY and CDR2 FYNNEI come from the germline V gene. CDR3 size: 13 residues. The CDR3 DNA is TGTGCCAGCAGGGGGGAGGCGGGGTCGGGCTACACCTTC. It encodes CASRGEAGSGYTF.

With respect to this clone: Sequence at one end of the junction differs from germline and may be a read error. The V and J genes are TRBV2 and TRBJ1-4; maybe TRBD1 (5 bases). The germline V gene has CDR1 SNHLY and CDR2 FYNNEI. CDR3 length equals 12 residues. CDR3 nucleotide sequence: TGTGCCAGCAGTCAACAGGTGTGGGGATCGGTTTTT. Protein: CASSQQVWGSVF.

Details on this clone: Mismatch with germline at one junction end may stem from a read error. The chain couples TRBV9 to TRBJ2-1, with D possibly being TRBD1 (5 bases). Per the germline V gene, CDR1 is SGDLS and CDR2 is YYNGEE. The CDR3 totals 15 residues. In nucleotides, the CDR3 is TGTGCCAGCAGCACCCTCACTCTTGCGGACAATGCGCAGTTCTTC. It specifies CASSTLTLADNAQFF.